These T cell receptor beta chains were read from a single sample in a study of blood T cell repertoires in COVID-19. Libraries were prepared by immunoSEQ multiplex PCR; TCRdb keeps only in-frame clonotypes and omits some of them. This sample yields hundreds of thousands of clones, of which approximately 91% are seen a single time; about 6.7% belongs to the top ten. Sequenced sample: peripheral blood. The receptors here all came from a woman aged 70 to 79 with COVID-19, enrolled during active disease. The CDR3 runs from the conserved cysteine through the conserved F or W. The D gene is left open where the match is weak. Rows give clone size only sometimes, using once, few, many, or a class for an expanded clone.

D,length,size,J,V,DNA,CDR3
.,15,.,TRBJ2-7,TRBV6-5,TGTGCCAGCAGTCGCACTGGCACTAGCTCCTACGAGCAGTACTTC,CASSRTGTSSYEQYF
.,12,.,TRBJ1-1,TRBV28,TGTGCCAGCACTGGCAGGGGCACTGAAGCTTTCTTT,CASTGRGTEAFF
.,13,.,TRBJ2-7,TRBV18,TGTGCCAGCTCACCCAAGAGCTCCTACGAGCAGTACTTC,CASSPKSSYEQYF
TRBD1,14,few,TRBJ1-2,TRBV25-1,TGTGCCAGCAGTGGGGACAGGAGCACAACGGGCTACACCTTC,CASSGDRSTTGYTF
.,15,.,TRBJ1-1,TRBV5-1,TGCGCCAGCAGCCCGGCGGGGGGAGCGAACACTGAAGCTTTCTTT,CASSPAGGANTEAFF
TRBD1,13,.,TRBJ2-2,TRBV27,TGTGCCAGCAGGGACACAGGGGCCGGGGAGCTGTTTTTT,CASRDTGAGELFF
.,13,few,TRBJ1-2,TRBV6-5,TGTGCCAGCAGTTGGGCAGGTCCTATGGGCTACACCTTC,CASSWAGPMGYTF
.,13,.,TRBJ1-5,TRBV4-1,TGCGCCAGCAGCCACGTTGGAGATCAGCCCCAGCATTTT,CASSHVGDQPQHF
.,14,.,TRBJ2-7,TRBV7-9,TGTGCCAGCAGCTTAGAGCGGTACTCCTACGAGCAGTACTTC,CASSLERYSYEQYF
.,17,.,TRBJ2-2,TRBV5-1,TGCGCCAGCAGCGATTCGCGGGGATTCGCGAACACCGGGGAGCTGTTTTTT,CASSDSRGFANTGELFF
.,14,few,TRBJ1-1,TRBV5-5,TGTGCCAGCAGCTGGACTGGGGTAGGTGCTGAAGCTTTCTTT,CASSWTGVGAEAFF
.,13,.,TRBJ1-2,TRBV19,TGTGCCAGTAGTCCTCAACTAAACTATGGCTACACCTTC,CASSPQLNYGYTF
TRBD1,13,.,TRBJ1-3,TRBV5-5,TGTGCCAGCAGGACAGGGTCTGGAAACACCATATATTTT,CASRTGSGNTIYF
TRBD2,14,.,TRBJ2-1,TRBV24-1,TGTGCCACCACCCCTAGCGGGGGGCTGGGGGAGCAGTTCTTC,CATTPSGGLGEQFF
TRBD1,14,.,TRBJ1-4,TRBV29-1,TGCAGCGTGGATCCGGGACAGGGACTGGAAAAACTGTTTTTT,CSVDPGQGLEKLFF
TRBD1,13,.,TRBJ1-6,TRBV6-5,TGTGCCAGCAGGCCGGGACAGGGGACACCCCTCCACTTT,CASRPGQGTPLHF
.,15,.,TRBJ2-3,TRBV3-1/TRBV3-2,TGTGCCAGCAGCCCATGGGCGGGTTTCACAGATACGCAGTATTTT,CASSPWAGFTDTQYF
.,13,.,TRBJ1-1,TRBV3-1/TRBV3-2,TGTGCCAGCGGTGGCAGGGGACGCACTGAAGCTTTCTTT,CASGGRGRTEAFF
.,15,.,TRBJ1-3,TRBV11-2,TGTGCCAGCAGCTCCCGGGGGGGACCTGGAAACACCATATATTTT,CASSSRGGPGNTIYF